The 31 T cell receptor beta chains presented below share a single source sample, sequenced in a study of T cells after yellow fever vaccination. TCRdb reanalysed the 5' RACE reads using MiXCR and keeps one entry per CDR3 protein. The top ten hold about 0.51% of the sample, which has approximately 300,000 distinct CDR3 sequences, around 13% seen once. The material was CD4+ T cells sorted from PBMCs, obtained 45 days after the yellow fever booster vaccination. The origin of the receptors is a man younger than 40 who received the YFV17D yellow fever vaccine.

J is TRBJ2-5 and V is TRBV27; D perhaps matches TRBD2 (6 bases). Trimming took 5 bases from V and 2 from J, leaving 9 bases between them. The germline CDR1 and CDR2 sequences are MNHEY and SMNVEV (reference sequence). The CDR3 sequence is 13 residues long. The CDR3 loop reads CASSGDFQETQYF. The CDR3 DNA follows: TGTGCCAGCAGTGGGGACTTTCAAGAGACCCAGTACTTC.

The CDR3 loop reads CASSLRTSGRANLNEQFF. DNA for the CDR3: TGTGCCAGCTCACTCCGGACTAGCGGGAGGGCCAACTTGAATGAGCAGTTCTTC. The rearrangement uses TRBV18 and TRBJ2-1, with TRBD2 matching 15 bases. This CDR3 spans 18 amino acids. Germline V gene sequence: CDR1 KGHSH, CDR2 LQKENI. Unmatched junction bases numbered 11, after V lost 4 bases and J lost 7 bases.

The chain recombines TRBV2 with TRBJ2-3; perhaps TRBD2 as D (6 bases). CDR1 SNHLY and CDR2 FYNNEI come from the germline V gene. V was clipped by 10 bases and J by 0 bases, with 11 bases between them. The CDR3 is 13 amino acids. The DNA for the CDR3 is TGTGCCAACTCGGGACTCAGCACAGATACGCAGTATTTT. It codes for CANSGLSTDTQYF.

This clonotype was picked up a small number of times. The chain is built from TRBV21-1 and TRBJ2-1. TRBV21-1 is an annotated pseudogene. This CDR3 is 15 amino acids long. The chain's CDR3 is CASSKDNGFYNEQFF. The DNA for the CDR3 is TGTGCCAGCAGCAAAGACAACGGGTTTTACAATGAGCAGTTCTTC.

The V call is TRBV7-2, the J call TRBJ2-6; D is tentatively TRBD1 or TRBD2 (5 bases each). Germline loops: CDR1 SGHTA, CDR2 FQGNSA. Trimming stripped 6 bases from V and 0 bases from J, with 9 bases between. The CDR3 contains 15 residues. The DNA of the CDR3 is TGTGCCAGCAGTGGGACCCTCTCTGGGGCCAACGTCCTGACTTTC. Translation: CASSGTLSGANVLTF.

A few counts support this clonotype. The chain uses TRBV28 and TRBJ2-7; D possibly corresponds to TRBD2 (5 bases). CDR1 and CDR2 from the germline V gene are MDHEN and SYDVKM. Trimming stripped 4 bases from V and 3 bases from J, with 16 bases between. CDR3 length equals 15 residues. The CDR3 is CASSSPRGLVYEQYF. DNA for the CDR3: TGTGCCAGCAGTTCCCCTCGGGGTCTGGTCTACGAGCAGTACTTC.

This clonotype was seen ten or more times. V usage is TRBV20-1 and J usage is TRBJ1-1; D is perhaps TRBD1 (5 bases). CDR1 is DFQATT, CDR2 SNEGSKA, per germline (reference sequence). The CDR3 sequence is 12 residues long. With 1 base removed from V and 7 bases from J, the gap between germline ends came to 10 bases. The CDR3 DNA reads as TGCAGTGCTAGAGTTGGGACGGATGAAGCTTTCTTT. This translates into CSARVGTDEAFF.

This clonotype was seen a few times. This chain joins TRBV7-2 and TRBJ2-1; the match to TRBD1 covers 7 bases. In germline, CDR1 is SGHTA, CDR2 FQGNSA. Trimming at V came to 5 bases and at J to 9 bases, leaving 7 bases not matched to a gene. The CDR3 spans 13 residues. Here the CDR3 DNA reads TGTGCCAGCAGCAGCCGACCAGGGGGTGAGCAGTTCTTC. Protein product: CASSSRPGGEQFF.

The J gene is TRBJ2-3, the V gene TRBV6-5, with unresolved D. This CDR3 has 14 residues. V lost 7 bases to trimming and J lost 1 base, with 12 bases between them. Germline CDR1 MNHEY, CDR2 SVGAGI. The CDR3 reads CASTLTLGTDTQYF. The DNA of the CDR3 is TGTGCCAGCACTTTGACATTAGGCACAGATACGCAGTATTTT.

This clonotype came up many times. The rearrangement links TRBV18 to TRBJ2-3, with TRBD2 matching over 8 bases. Germline assignment: CDR1 KGHSH and CDR2 LQKENI. V lost 3 bases, J lost 1 base, and 6 bases stayed unmatched. The CDR3 has 16 amino acids. The CDR3 DNA sequence: TGTGCCAGCTCACCCTCACTAGCGGAAGGCACAGATACGCAGTATTTT. This sequence encodes CASSPSLAEGTDTQYF.

Many counts were recorded for this clonotype. V usage is TRBV7-9 and J usage is TRBJ2-1; D possibly matches TRBD1 or TRBD2 (5 bases each). V was cut by 1 base and J by 6 bases, with 7 bases left in between. There are 13 residues in the CDR3. CDR1 SEHNR and CDR2 FQNEAQ come from the germline V gene (reference sequence). The CDR3 coding sequence is TGTGCCAGCAGCTTAGGGGGGTCCAATGAGCAGTTCTTC. Protein product: CASSLGGSNEQFF. Using reference TRBV7-9 and TRBJ2-1 for the parts outside the CDR3, the full variable domain is DTGVSQNPRHKITKRGQNVTFRCDPISEHNRLYWYRQTLGQGPEFLTYFQNEAQLEKSRLLSDRFSAERPKGSFSTLEIQRTEQGDSAMYLCASSLGGSNEQFFGPGTRLTVL.

Note on this clonotype: Just one base apart from a much larger clone, this may be a read error. The gene calls are TRBV15 and TRBJ2-7; the match to TRBD1 covers 8 bases. V dropped 5 bases and J dropped 3; count of bases not matched to a gene: 3. From germline, CDR1 is LNHNV and CDR2 YYDKDF (reference sequence). CDR3 length: 13 residues. CDR3 in DNA: TGTGCCACCAGCTCTGGGACAGGCTACGAGCAGTACTTC. Translated, it gives CATSSGTGYEQYF.

This clonotype was picked up a small number of times. V gene TRBV24-1 combines with J gene TRBJ2-2, with 10 positions matching TRBD1. Germline V gene sequence: CDR1 KGHDR, CDR2 SFDVKD. V was pared by 3 bases and J by 3 bases, with 3 bases of the junction left unmatched. The CDR3 loop spans 16 amino acids. DNA for the CDR3: TGTGCCACCAGTGATCCGGGACAGGGGTACACCGGGGAGCTGTTTTTT. Its protein is CATSDPGQGYTGELFF.

This clonotype appeared many times. This chain links TRBV20-1 with TRBJ2-1, with a tentative D call TRBD1 (6 bases). The CDR3 consists of 13 residues. V gave up 5 bases and J gave up 5 bases, with 13 bases separating them. Germline V gene lookup returns CDR1 DFQATT and CDR2 SNEGSKA (reference sequence). Here the CDR3 reads CSAQAGTHNEQFF. CDR3 sequence (DNA): TGCAGTGCTCAAGCCGGGACACACAATGAGCAGTTCTTC.

This sequence joins TRBV29-1 and TRBJ2-4; 13 bases agree with TRBD2. Germline V CDR1 and CDR2: SQVTM, ANQGSEA. This CDR3 spans 18 amino acids. V lost 6 bases, J lost 3 bases, and 14 bases stayed unmatched. The CDR3 region is CSVGHWIGTSGDKNIQYF. The CDR3 coding sequence is TGCAGCGTCGGGCACTGGATTGGGACTAGCGGGGACAAAAACATTCAGTACTTC.

The V and J genes are TRBV25-1 and TRBJ2-2; 7 bases fit TRBD1. Unmatched junction bases numbered 10, after V lost 3 bases and J lost 6 bases. CDR1 is MGHDK and CDR2 is SYGVNS in the germline V gene. This CDR3 region has 16 residues. The CDR3 loop reads CASSDRRQGRSGELFF. The CDR3 DNA reads as TGTGCCAGCAGTGACCGGCGACAGGGTAGATCCGGGGAGCTGTTTTTT.

The J gene is TRBJ2-7, the V gene TRBV29-1, with 9 positions matching TRBD1. The CDR3 is 12 amino acids. Germline CDR1 and CDR2: SQVTM and ANQGSEA. With 6 bases clipped from V and 6 bases from J, the junction kept 6 bases outside the gene matches. The CDR3 sequence is CSVIRTGVEQYF. Written as DNA, the CDR3 is TGCAGCGTAATAAGGACAGGGGTCGAGCAGTACTTC.

This clonotype has just a few counts. This chain joins TRBV18 and TRBJ2-5; the match to TRBD2 covers 9 bases. Trimming at V came to 0 bases and at J to 2 bases, leaving 4 bases not matched to a gene. Germline CDR1 and CDR2: KGHSH and LQKENI. CDR3 size: 16 residues. CDR3 nucleotides: TGTGCCAGCTCACCACCCGGGCTAGCGGGACAAGAGACCCAGTACTTC. As protein: CASSPPGLAGQETQYF.

This clonotype has ten or more counts. The chain combines TRBV12-3 or TRBV12-4 with TRBJ2-7; D call uncertain. The length of the CDR3 is 16 residues. Deletions cut 5 bases from V and 2 bases from J, with 19 bases between. This CDR3 is CASSNYNPTKPYEQYF. CDR3 in DNA: TGTGCCAGCAGTAATTATAACCCGACAAAGCCCTACGAGCAGTACTTC.

This clonotype was detected a few times. The chain joins TRBV11-2 to TRBJ2-7; D ambiguous. CDR1 and CDR2 (germline): SGHAT, FQNNGV. V was shortened by 3 bases and J by 0 bases, with 12 bases between the two germline ends. The CDR3 has 15 amino acids. CDR3 loop: CASSLERTSSYEQYF. The DNA of the CDR3 is TGTGCCAGCAGCTTGGAGAGAACAAGCTCCTACGAGCAGTACTTC.

This clonotype was picked up a small number of times. This sequence joins TRBV7-9 and TRBJ1-6, with a possible D match to TRBD1 (5 bases). The CDR3 runs 14 residues. Germline V lookup: CDR1 SEHNR, CDR2 FQNEAQ (reference sequence). V was trimmed by 7 bases and J by 10 bases, leaving 17 bases between them. Written as DNA, the CDR3 is TGTGCCAGCAAAGCGGGGCCGGCAGGATCACCCCTCCACTTT. Its protein product is CASKAGPAGSPLHF. Variable domain in full (rest from reference TRBV7-9 and TRBJ1-6): DTGVSQNPRHKITKRGQNVTFRCDPISEHNRLYWYRQTLGQGPEFLTYFQNEAQLEKSRLLSDRFSAERPKGSFSTLEIQRTEQGDSAMYLCASKAGPAGSPLHFGNGTRLTVT.

The chain links TRBV11-2 to TRBJ2-5; 10 nucleotides align to TRBD2. The CDR3 covers 15 residues. Unmatched junction bases numbered 5, after V lost 5 bases and J lost 2 bases. Germline CDR1 reads SGHAT; CDR2 reads FQNNGV. Here the CDR3 reads CASSHLTSGQETQYF. The CDR3 DNA follows: TGTGCCAGCAGCCATCTGACTAGCGGGCAAGAGACCCAGTACTTC.

CDR3 nucleotide sequence: TGTGCCAGCATTCCCGGGGCGGGGTCCGGTCAGCCCCAGCATTTT. This encodes CASIPGAGSGQPQHF. The chain recombines TRBV21-1 with TRBJ1-5; the DNA was not compared with TRBD1, the D call given in the table. TRBV21-1 is marked as a pseudogene. This CDR3 region has 15 residues.

A few counts support this clonotype. The chain recombines TRBV18 with TRBJ2-2; 7 nucleotides match TRBD2. The V gene end was trimmed by 2 bases and the J gene end by 2 bases; junction bases not matched to a gene: 5. CDR1 KGHSH and CDR2 LQKENI come from the germline V gene. The CDR3 is 16 amino acids. CDR3 loop: CASSPISSGNTGELFF. DNA for the CDR3: TGTGCCAGCTCACCAATTTCTAGCGGAAACACCGGGGAGCTGTTTTTT. Full variable domain (remainder filled in from reference TRBV18 and TRBJ2-2): NAGVMQNPRHLVRRRGQEARLRCSPMKGHSHVYWYRQLPEEGLKFMVYLQKENIIDESGMPKERFSAEFPKEGPSILRIQQVVRGDSAAYFCASSPISSGNTGELFFGEGSRLTVL.

This clonotype turned up a few times. This chain joins TRBV30 and TRBJ2-1, with 7 nucleotides matching TRBD1. V lost 0 bases, J lost 9 bases, and 11 bases stayed unmatched. CDR3 length: 15 residues. CDR1 GTSNPN and CDR2 SVGIG come from the germline V gene (reference sequence). Here the CDR3 DNA reads TGTGCCTGGAGTGTTTTGCTTGTGGCAGGGGGTGAGCAGTTCTTC. This gives the protein CAWSVLLVAGGEQFF.

At least ten counts were recorded for this clonotype. This rearrangement joins TRBV9 to TRBJ2-2, with D possibly being TRBD2 (5 bases). Between the trimmed V and J ends, which lost 1 base and 2 bases, there was a span of 9 bases. Germline CDR1 SGDLS, CDR2 YYNGEE. This CDR3 has 15 residues. In DNA form, the CDR3 reads TGTGCCAGCAGCGTACGGGAAGGAAACACCGGGGAGCTGTTTTTT. Its protein is CASSVREGNTGELFF.

This clonotype was counted only a few times. This rearrangement joins TRBV5-1 to TRBJ2-5, with 8 bases lining up with TRBD1. The CDR3 is 15 residues long. Germline CDR1 and CDR2: SGHRS and YFSETQ. The V and J ends lost 3 bases and 5 bases, in that order; junction bases with no gene match: 9. The CDR3 region has the DNA TGCGCCAGCAGCTGGCAGGGGGCGCCGGGGGAGACCCAGTACTTC. It specifies CASSWQGAPGETQYF.

This clonotype was detected only a few times. This CDR3 is CASSLRGGAQAFF. Written as DNA, the CDR3 is TGCGCCAGCAGCCTCAGGGGGGGCGCTCAAGCTTTCTTT. This chain uses TRBV10-2 with TRBJ1-1; TRBD1 aligns across 7 bases. Germline loops: CDR1 WSHSY, CDR2 SAAADI. The V segment lost 6 bases and the J segment 9 bases; nucleotides outside the gene matches: 10. CDR3 size: 13 residues.

This clonotype was seen a handful of times. This chain uses TRBV20-1 with TRBJ2-1; D may be TRBD2 (6 bases). The CDR3 has 13 amino acids. The V gene lost 4 bases and the J gene lost 3 bases, with 10 bases spanning the gap. Germline values: CDR1 DFQATT, CDR2 SNEGSKA (reference sequence). The CDR3 sequence is CSAMRGSYNEQFF. The CDR3 coding sequence is TGCAGTGCTATGCGGGGAAGCTACAATGAGCAGTTCTTC.

This clonotype was seen repeatedly, ten times or more. The chain recombines TRBV12-3 or TRBV12-4 with TRBJ2-7, with D perhaps matching TRBD1 or TRBD2 (5 bases each). The CDR3 sequence is 14 residues long. V lost 1 base, J lost 3 bases, and 10 bases lay in between. The CDR3 sequence: CASSLGGRGYEQYF. The CDR3 DNA reads as TGTGCCAGCAGTTTAGGGGGACGGGGCTACGAGCAGTACTTC.

The J gene is TRBJ2-1, the V gene TRBV10-2, with 13 positions matching TRBD2. Germline CDR1 WSHSY, CDR2 SAAADI. After removal of 6 bases from V and 8 bases from J, the junction contained 7 bases not matched to a gene. This CDR3 comprises 15 residues. CDR3 loop: CASSRTSGRRYEQFF. The CDR3 coding sequence is TGCGCCAGCAGCCGGACTAGCGGGAGAAGGTATGAGCAGTTCTTC.